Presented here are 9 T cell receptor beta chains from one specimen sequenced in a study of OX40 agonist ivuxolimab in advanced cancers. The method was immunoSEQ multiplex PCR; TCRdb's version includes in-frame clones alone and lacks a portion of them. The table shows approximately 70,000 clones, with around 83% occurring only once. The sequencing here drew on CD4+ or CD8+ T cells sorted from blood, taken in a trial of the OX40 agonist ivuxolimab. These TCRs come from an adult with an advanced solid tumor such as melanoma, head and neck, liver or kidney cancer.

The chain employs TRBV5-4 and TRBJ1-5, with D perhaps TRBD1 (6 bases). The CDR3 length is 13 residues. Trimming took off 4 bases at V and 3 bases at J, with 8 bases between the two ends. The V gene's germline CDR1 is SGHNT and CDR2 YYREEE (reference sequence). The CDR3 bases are TGTGCCAGCAGCCAGGGGCACAATCAGCCCCAGCATTTT. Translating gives CASSQGHNQPQHF.

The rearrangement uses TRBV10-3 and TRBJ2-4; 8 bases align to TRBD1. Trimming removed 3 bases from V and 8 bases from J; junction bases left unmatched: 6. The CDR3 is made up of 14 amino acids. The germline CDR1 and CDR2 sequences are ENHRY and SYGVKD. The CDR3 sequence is CAISDPGGADIQYF. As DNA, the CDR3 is TGTGCCATCAGTGACCCAGGGGGCGCGGACATTCAGTACTTC.

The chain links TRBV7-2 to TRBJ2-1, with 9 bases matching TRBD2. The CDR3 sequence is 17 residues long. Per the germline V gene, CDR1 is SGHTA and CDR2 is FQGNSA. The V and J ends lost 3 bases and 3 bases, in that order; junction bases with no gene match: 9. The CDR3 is CASSLAALAGRYNEQFF. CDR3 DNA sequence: TGTGCCAGCAGCTTGGCCGCCCTAGCGGGGCGCTACAATGAGCAGTTCTTC.

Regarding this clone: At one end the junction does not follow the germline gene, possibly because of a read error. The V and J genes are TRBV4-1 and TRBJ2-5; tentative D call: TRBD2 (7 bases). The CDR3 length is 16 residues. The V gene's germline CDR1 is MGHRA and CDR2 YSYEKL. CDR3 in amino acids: CAGSQVKGGSQETQYF. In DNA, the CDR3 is TGCGCCGGCAGCCAAGTAAAGGGGGGGAGCCAAGAGACCCAGTACTTC.

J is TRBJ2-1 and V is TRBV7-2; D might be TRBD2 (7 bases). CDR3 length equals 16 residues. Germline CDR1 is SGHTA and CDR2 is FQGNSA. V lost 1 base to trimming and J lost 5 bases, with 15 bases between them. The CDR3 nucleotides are TGTGCCAGCAGCTTAGGGTTGGGGGGGCCGAACAATGAGCAGTTCTTC. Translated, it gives CASSLGLGGPNNEQFF.

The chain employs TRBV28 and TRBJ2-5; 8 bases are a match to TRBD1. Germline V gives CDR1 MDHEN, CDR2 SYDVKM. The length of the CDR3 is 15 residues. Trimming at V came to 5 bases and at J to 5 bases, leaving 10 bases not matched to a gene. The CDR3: CASSPQGALGETQYF. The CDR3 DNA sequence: TGTGCCAGCAGTCCTCAGGGGGCGCTGGGGGAGACCCAGTACTTC.

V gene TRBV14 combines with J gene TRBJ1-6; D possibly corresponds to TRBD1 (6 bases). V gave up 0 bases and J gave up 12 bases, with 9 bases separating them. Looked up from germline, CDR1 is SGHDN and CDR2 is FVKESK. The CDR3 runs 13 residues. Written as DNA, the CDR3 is TGTGCCAGCAGCCAAGAGGGCAGGGGACCCCTCCACTTT. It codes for CASSQEGRGPLHF.

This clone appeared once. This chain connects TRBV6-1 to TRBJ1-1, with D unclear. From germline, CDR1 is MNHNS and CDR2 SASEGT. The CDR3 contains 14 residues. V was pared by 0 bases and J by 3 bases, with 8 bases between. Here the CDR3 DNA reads TGTGCCAGCAGTGAAGCGGGCAGACACACTGAAGCTTTCTTT. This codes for CASSEAGRHTEAFF.

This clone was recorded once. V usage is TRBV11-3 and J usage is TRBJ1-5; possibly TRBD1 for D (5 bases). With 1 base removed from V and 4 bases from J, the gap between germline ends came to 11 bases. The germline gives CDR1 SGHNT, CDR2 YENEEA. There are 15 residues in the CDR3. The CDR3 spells CASSLVQGANQPQHF. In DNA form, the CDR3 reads TGTGCCAGCAGCTTAGTTCAGGGAGCGAATCAGCCCCAGCATTTT.